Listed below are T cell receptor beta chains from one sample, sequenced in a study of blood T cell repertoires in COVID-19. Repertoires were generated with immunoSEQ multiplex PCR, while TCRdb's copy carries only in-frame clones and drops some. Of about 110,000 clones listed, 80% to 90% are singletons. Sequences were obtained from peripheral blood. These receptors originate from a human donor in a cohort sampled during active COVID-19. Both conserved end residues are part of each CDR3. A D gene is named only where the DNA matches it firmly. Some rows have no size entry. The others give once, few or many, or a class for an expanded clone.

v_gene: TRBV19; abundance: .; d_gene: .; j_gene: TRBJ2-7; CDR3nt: TGTGCCAGTAGGTCGGCAGAGCGACCCTACGAGCAGTACTTC; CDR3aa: CASRSAERPYEQYF
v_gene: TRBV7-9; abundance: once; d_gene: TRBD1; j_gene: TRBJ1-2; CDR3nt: TGTGCCAGCAGCTTAGCGCAACAGGGGCATGGCTACACCTTC; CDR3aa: CASSLAQQGHGYTF
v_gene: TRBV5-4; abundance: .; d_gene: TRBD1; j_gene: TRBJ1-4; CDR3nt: TGTGCCAGCAGCTTGGCGGGACAGGGTAATGAAAAACTGTTTTTT; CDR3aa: CASSLAGQGNEKLFF
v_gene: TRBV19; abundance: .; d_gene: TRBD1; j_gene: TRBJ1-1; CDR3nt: TGTGCCAGTACCCCGGACAGGGGGCTGAGGACTGAAGCTTTCTTT; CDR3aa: CASTPDRGLRTEAFF
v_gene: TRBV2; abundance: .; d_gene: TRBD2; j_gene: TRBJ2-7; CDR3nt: TGTGCCAGCACTAGCGGGAGCTTCGGGTACGAGCAGTACTTC; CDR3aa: CASTSGSFGYEQYF
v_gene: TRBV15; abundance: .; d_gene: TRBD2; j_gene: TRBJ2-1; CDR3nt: TGTGCCACAAAACTAGGGACTAGCGCTTACAATGAGCAGTTCTTC; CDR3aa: CATKLGTSAYNEQFF
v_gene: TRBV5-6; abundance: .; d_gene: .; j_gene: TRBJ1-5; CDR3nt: TGTGCCAGCAGCTTGGGTCCAGAATATAGCAATCAGCCCCAGCATTTT; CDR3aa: CASSLGPEYSNQPQHF
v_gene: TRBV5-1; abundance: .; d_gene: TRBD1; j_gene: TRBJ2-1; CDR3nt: TGCGCCAGCAGCTCGGCGGGACAGGGGACGATATACAATGAGCAGTTCTTC; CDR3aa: CASSSAGQGTIYNEQFF
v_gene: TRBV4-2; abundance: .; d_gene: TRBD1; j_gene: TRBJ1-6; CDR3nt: TGTGCCAGCAGCCAAGACTGGCGCAGGGGGATCCCGTCACCCCTCCACTTT; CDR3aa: CASSQDWRRGIPSPLHF
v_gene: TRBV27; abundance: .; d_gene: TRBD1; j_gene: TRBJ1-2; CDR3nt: TGTGCCAGCACCCTTTCAGGGGGCGCCGGCTATGGCTACACCTTC; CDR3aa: CASTLSGGAGYGYTF
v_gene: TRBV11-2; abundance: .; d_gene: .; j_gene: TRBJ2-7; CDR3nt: TGTGCCAGCAGCTTAGACCTCGGGATGTACGAGCAGTACTTC; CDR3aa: CASSLDLGMYEQYF
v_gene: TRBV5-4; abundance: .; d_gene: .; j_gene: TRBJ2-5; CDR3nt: TGTGCCAGCAGCTTGGCCCGGACTGGTGGAGAGACCCAGTACTTC; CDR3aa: CASSLARTGGETQYF
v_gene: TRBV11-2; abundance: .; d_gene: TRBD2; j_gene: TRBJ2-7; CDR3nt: TGTGCCAGCAGCTTACTAGCGGCCTACGAGCAGTACTTC; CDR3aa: CASSLLAAYEQYF
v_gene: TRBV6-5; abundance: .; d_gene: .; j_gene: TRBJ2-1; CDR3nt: TGTGCCAGTTCCGGACGGACAAACGAGCAGTTCTTC; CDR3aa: CASSGRTNEQFF
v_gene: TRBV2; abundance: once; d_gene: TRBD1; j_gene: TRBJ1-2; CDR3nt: TGTGCCAGCCTAAATTCCGGGTCAGGGGGCGGTCGAGGCTACACCTTC; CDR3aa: CASLNSGSGGGRGYTF
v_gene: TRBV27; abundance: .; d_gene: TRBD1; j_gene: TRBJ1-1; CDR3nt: TGTGCCAGCACCGAATCGACAGGGGGCCGAGCTTTCTTT; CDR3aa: CASTESTGGRAFF
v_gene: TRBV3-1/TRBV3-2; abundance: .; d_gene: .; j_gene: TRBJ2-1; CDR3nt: TGTGCCAGCAGCCAAGAAGAGGGCCTAGAAGGCAATGAGCAGTTCTTC; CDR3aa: CASSQEEGLEGNEQFF
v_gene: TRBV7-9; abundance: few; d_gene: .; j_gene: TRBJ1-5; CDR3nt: TGTGCCAGCAGCTTAGCGCTGGGGGGGTCCAATCAGCCCCAGCATTTT; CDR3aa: CASSLALGGSNQPQHF
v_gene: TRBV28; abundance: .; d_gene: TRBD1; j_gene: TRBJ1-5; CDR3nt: TGTGCCAGCAGTCCCATCGACAGGGTTGACCAGCCCCAGCATTTT; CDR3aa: CASSPIDRVDQPQHF
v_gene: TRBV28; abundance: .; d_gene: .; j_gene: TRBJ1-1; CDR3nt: TGTGCCAGTTACCGGGTGGGGCTCACTGAAGCTTTCTTT; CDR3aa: CASYRVGLTEAFF
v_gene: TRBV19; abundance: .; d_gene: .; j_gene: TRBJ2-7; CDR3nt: TGTGCCAGTAGTATTGGTGGCTTCTACGAGCAGTACTTC; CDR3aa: CASSIGGFYEQYF
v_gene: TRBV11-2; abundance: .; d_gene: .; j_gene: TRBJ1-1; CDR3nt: TGTGCCAGCGCCCGGGGGGCGGACACTGAAGCTTTCTTT; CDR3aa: CASARGADTEAFF
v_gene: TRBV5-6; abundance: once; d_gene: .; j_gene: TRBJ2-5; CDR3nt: TGTGCCAGCAGCTTGGTGGGCGTGGAGACCCAGTACTTC; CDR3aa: CASSLVGVETQYF
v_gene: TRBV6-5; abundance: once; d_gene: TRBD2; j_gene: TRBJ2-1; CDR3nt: TGTGCCAGCAGACAGACTAGCGGGGGGTACAATGAGCAGTTCTTC; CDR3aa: CASRQTSGGYNEQFF
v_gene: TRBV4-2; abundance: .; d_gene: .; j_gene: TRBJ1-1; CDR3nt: TGTGCCAGCAGCCACGGACTGAGCTTGAACACTGAAGCTTTCTTT; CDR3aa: CASSHGLSLNTEAFF
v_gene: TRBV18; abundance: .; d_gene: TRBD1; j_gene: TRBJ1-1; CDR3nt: TGTGCCAGCTCACCACCATGGACAGGGAACACTGAAGCTTTCTTT; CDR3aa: CASSPPWTGNTEAFF
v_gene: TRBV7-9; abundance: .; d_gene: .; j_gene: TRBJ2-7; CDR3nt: TGTGCCAGCAGCTTGGCAGGGGGGATAGAGCAGTACTTC; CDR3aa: CASSLAGGIEQYF
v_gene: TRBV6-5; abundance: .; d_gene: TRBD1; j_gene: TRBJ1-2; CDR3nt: TGTGCCAGCAGGCGACAGGGGGGAGGCTACACCTTC; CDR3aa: CASRRQGGGYTF
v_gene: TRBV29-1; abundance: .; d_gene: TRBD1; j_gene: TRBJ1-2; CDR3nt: TGCAGCGTTTTAGATGGGACAGCGTATGGCTACACCTTC; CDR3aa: CSVLDGTAYGYTF
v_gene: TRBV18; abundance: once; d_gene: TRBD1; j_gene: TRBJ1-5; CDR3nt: TGTGCCAGCTCATTGTCCGGACAGGGCCAGCCCCAGCATTTT; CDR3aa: CASSLSGQGQPQHF
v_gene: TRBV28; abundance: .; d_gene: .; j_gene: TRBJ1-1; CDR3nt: TGTGCCAGCAGTTTGGGGGCAGGGGCGGGCACTGAAGCTTTCTTT; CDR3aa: CASSLGAGAGTEAFF
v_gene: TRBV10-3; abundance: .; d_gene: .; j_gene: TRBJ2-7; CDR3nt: TGTGCCATCAGTGAGGACAGCTACGAGCAGTACTTC; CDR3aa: CAISEDSYEQYF
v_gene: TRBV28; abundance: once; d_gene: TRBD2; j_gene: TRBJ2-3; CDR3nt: TGTGCCAGCAGTTCGACGGGAGGGCCCAATACGCAGTATTTT; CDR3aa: CASSSTGGPNTQYF
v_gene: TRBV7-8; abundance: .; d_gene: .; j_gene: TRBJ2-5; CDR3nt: TGTGCCAGCAGCACAGGGTTAGGGGAGACCCAGTACTTC; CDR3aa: CASSTGLGETQYF
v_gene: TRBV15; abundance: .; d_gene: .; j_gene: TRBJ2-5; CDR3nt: TGTGCCACTATCGACAGGAGAAGTTCAGGAGAGACCCAGTACTTC; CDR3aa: CATIDRRSSGETQYF
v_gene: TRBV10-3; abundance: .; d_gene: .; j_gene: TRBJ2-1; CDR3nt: TGTGCCATCAGTGAGAGGGGGGGCTTGAACTCCTACAATGAGCAGTTCTTC; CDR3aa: CAISERGGLNSYNEQFF
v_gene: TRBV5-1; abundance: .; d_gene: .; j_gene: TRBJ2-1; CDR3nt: TGCGCCAGCAGCTTGGAAGCGAGAGGCAATGAGCAGTTCTTC; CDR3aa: CASSLEARGNEQFF
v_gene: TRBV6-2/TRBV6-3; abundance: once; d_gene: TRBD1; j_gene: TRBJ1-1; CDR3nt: TGTGCCAGCAGTTACCCGACAGGGGCGCAACCTGAAGCTTTCTTT; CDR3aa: CASSYPTGAQPEAFF
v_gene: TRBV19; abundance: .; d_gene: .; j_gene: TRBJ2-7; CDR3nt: TGTGCCAGTAGTGGGGCAGGGTTCTTTATCGAATCCGACGAGCAGTACTTC; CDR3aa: CASSGAGFFIESDEQYF
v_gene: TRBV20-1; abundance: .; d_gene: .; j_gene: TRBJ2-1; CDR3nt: TGCAGTGCTAGAGCGGGGAATGAGCAGTTCTTC; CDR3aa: CSARAGNEQFF
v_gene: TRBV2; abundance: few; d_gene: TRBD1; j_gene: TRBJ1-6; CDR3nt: TGTGCCAGCAGTGGGGGACAGGGAAATTCACCCCTCCACTTT; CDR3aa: CASSGGQGNSPLHF
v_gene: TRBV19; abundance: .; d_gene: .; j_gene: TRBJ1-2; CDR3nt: TGTGCCAGTAGTAATAGCGCTGGGTTTGACCGTGGCTACACCTTC; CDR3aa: CASSNSAGFDRGYTF
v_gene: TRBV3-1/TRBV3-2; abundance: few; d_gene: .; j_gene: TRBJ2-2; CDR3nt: TGTGCCAGCAGCCAAGAACTCACCGGGGAGCTGTTTTTT; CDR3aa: CASSQELTGELFF
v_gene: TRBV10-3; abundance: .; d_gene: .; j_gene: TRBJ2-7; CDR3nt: TGTGCCATCAGTGAGTCCAGCTACGAGCAGTACTTC; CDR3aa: CAISESSYEQYF
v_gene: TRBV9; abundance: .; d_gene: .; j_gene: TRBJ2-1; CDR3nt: TGTGCCAGCAGCGTAGCTAACAATGAGCAGTTCTTC; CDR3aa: CASSVANNEQFF
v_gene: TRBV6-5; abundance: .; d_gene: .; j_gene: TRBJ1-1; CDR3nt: TGTGCCAGCAGTTACTCTGCAGTACAGTCGAACACTGAAGCTTTCTTT; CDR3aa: CASSYSAVQSNTEAFF
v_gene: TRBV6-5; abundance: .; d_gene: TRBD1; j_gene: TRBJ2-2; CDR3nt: TGTGCCAGCAGTTACGTACCAGGGGGTGCCGGGGAGCTGTTTTTT; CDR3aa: CASSYVPGGAGELFF
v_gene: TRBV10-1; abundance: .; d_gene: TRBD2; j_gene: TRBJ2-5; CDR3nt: TGCGCCAGCAGTGAGTCGGGTAGCGGGAGGATTGAGACCCAGTACTTC; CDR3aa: CASSESGSGRIETQYF
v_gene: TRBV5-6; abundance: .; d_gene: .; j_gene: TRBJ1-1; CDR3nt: TGTGCCAGCAGCTTGTCCCCACGCGCTGAAGCTTTCTTT; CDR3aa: CASSLSPRAEAFF
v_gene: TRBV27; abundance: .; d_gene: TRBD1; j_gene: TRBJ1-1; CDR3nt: TGTGCCAGCAGTGTCGTAGGACAGGCTGCTTTCTTT; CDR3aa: CASSVVGQAAFF
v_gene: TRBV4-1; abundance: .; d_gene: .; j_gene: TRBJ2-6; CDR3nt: TGCGCCAGCAGCCAACTATCCGGACAAACAACCTCTGGGGCCAACGTCCTGACTTTC; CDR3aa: CASSQLSGQTTSGANVLTF
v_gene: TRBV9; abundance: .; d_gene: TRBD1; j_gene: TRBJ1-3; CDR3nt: TGTGCCAGCAGCCAACCGGGACAGGGCCTTTCCCGCCTCTCTGGAAACACCATATATTTT; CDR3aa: CASSQPGQGLSRLSGNTIYF
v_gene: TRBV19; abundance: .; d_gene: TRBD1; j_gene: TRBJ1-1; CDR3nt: TGTGCCAGTAGTGCCGGACAGGGTCAAGCTGAAGCTTTCTTT; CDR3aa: CASSAGQGQAEAFF
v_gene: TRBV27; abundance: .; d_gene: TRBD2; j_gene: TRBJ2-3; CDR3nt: TGTGCCAGCAGCTTAGGGCCTAGCGGGGGACCGGGCACAGATACGCAGTATTTT; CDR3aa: CASSLGPSGGPGTDTQYF
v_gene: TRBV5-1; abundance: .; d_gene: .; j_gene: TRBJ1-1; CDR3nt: TGCGCCAGCAGCGTGGGGGCGGACCCCGGGCGGGATGAAGCTTTCTTT; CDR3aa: CASSVGADPGRDEAFF
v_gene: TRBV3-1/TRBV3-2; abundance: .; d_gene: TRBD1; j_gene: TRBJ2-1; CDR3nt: TGTGCCAGCAGCCCCCGGGACAGCTCCTACAATGAGCAGTTCTTC; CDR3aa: CASSPRDSSYNEQFF
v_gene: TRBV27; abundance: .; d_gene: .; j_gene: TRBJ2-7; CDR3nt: TGTGCCAGCAGAGGAGACAGTTTCCCCCACGAGCAGTACTTC; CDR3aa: CASRGDSFPHEQYF
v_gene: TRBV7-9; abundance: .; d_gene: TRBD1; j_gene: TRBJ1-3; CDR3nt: TGTGCCAGCAGCTCACTGGACAGGGGCCTCGACCCAGGAAACACCATATATTTT; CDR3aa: CASSSLDRGLDPGNTIYF
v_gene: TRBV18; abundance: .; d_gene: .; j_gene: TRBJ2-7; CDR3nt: TGTGCCAGCTCACGCAGGGACTACGAGCAGTACTTC; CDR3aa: CASSRRDYEQYF
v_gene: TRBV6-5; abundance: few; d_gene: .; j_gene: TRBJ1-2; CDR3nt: TGTGCCAGCTATGACAGTAGGGGCTACACCTTC; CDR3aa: CASYDSRGYTF